The next 30 T cell receptor beta chains were all read from a single sample in a study of Tregs in tolerant kidney transplant recipients (dated by TCRdb to about 2019). Receptors were amplified or captured by the immunoSEQ multiplex PCR assay. Not all clones reach the TCRdb copy of this immuneACCESS table, which keeps in-frame sequences only. Checked studies attribute under half of the gap to unresolved V genes and leave the rest unexplained. The sample contains over 950 clones, approximately 45% of them found a single time. About 24% of the sample is taken by the ten largest. Their antigens are not known. Sequencing was done on a sample of Tregs from blood cultured with allogeneic cells. The receptors shown here come from a human donor in good health.

This clone is hyperexpanded within its sample. This chain connects TRBV10-3 to TRBJ2-2; D ambiguous. The germline V gene encodes CDR1 ENHRY and CDR2 SYGVKD. The CDR3 is made up of 14 amino acids. V was cut by 4 bases and J by 3 bases, with 9 bases left in between. Here the CDR3 DNA reads TGTGCCATCAGTGGCATACGCGACACCGGGGAGCTGTTTTTT. Encoded protein: CAISGIRDTGELFF.

Regarding this clone: A read error may produce the germline difference seen at one junction end. The V and J genes are TRBV7-6 and TRBJ2-2; no firm D call. The CDR3 is 13 amino acids. Per germline, CDR1 SGHVS and CDR2 FNYEAQ. The CDR3 loop is CASSRADGGELFF. CDR3 nucleotides: TGCGCCAGCAGCCGGGCGGACGGTGGGGAGCTGTTTTTT.

Comments on this clone: An end of the junction does not agree with germline; a read error may underlie this. This chain uses TRBV7-6 with TRBJ1-2; D unresolved. The CDR3 extends over 12 amino acids. Per germline, CDR1 SGHVS and CDR2 FNYEAQ. CDR3 sequence reads: CASSFPPRGYTF. The CDR3 DNA reads as TGCGCCAGCAGCTTCCCCCCGAGGGGCTACACCTTC.

This chain joins TRBV4-2 and TRBJ2-7; D may be TRBD2 (6 bases). The CDR3 contains 17 residues. V was pared by 2 bases and J by 3 bases, with 20 bases between. Germline V gene sequence: CDR1 LGHNA, CDR2 YNFKEQ. As DNA, the CDR3 is TGTGCCAGCAGCCAAAGTCCGGGACTGCACTTGGGCTACGAGCAGTACTTC. Protein: CASSQSPGLHLGYEQYF.

This clone was picked up a small number of times. The V call is TRBV7-2, the J call TRBJ1-2; D unclear. CDR3 length: 15 amino acids. CDR1 and CDR2 (germline): SGHTA, FQGNSA. Trimming removed 1 base from V and 7 bases from J, with 16 bases in between. The CDR3 nucleotides are TGTGCCAGCAGCTTAGTGTTGGGATCCACGGGTGGCTACACCTTC. Translation gives CASSLVLGSTGGYTF.

Relative to its sample, this clone is large. The chain has TRBV2 and TRBJ1-5, with 7 bases aligning to TRBD1. CDR3 length equals 15 residues. Looked up from germline, CDR1 is SNHLY and CDR2 is FYNNEI. J gave up 1 base and V 6 bases, and 6 bases lay outside the gene matches. DNA of the CDR3: TGTGCCAGCAGCGCAGGGGGGAGGAGCAATCAGCCCCAGCATTTT. Translation: CASSAGGRSNQPQHF.

The chain couples TRBV5-6 to TRBJ1-2, with 8 bases lining up with TRBD1. Germline-derived CDR1 and CDR2 are SGHDT and YYEEEE. This CDR3 spans 13 amino acids. Trimming removed 4 bases from V and 6 bases from J; junction bases left unmatched: 5. CDR3 sequence reads: CASSKGTGDGYTF. As DNA, the CDR3 is TGTGCCAGCAGCAAAGGGACAGGTGATGGCTACACCTTC. The entire variable domain, with the rest obtained from reference TRBV5-6 and TRBJ1-2, is as follows: DAGVTQSPTHLIKTRGQQVTLRCSPKSGHDTVSWYQQALGQGPQFIFQYYEEEERQRGNFPDRFSGHQFPNYSSELNVNALLLGDSALYLCASSKGTGDGYTFGSGTRLTVV.

This clone has just a few counts. This chain joins TRBV10-3 and TRBJ2-7; D is perhaps TRBD1 or TRBD2 (5 bases each). Trimming pared 9 bases from V and 2 bases from J, leaving 11 bases between. The CDR3 sequence is 12 residues long. Germline CDR1 is ENHRY and CDR2 is SYGVKD. The CDR3 DNA follows: TGTGCCATGGGGGACGGGGCCTACGAGCAGTACTTC. Residues: CAMGDGAYEQYF.

This chain links TRBV7-2 with TRBJ2-5; D remains unclear. V gave up 5 bases and J gave up 0 bases, with 16 bases separating them. This CDR3 has 16 amino acids. Germline loops: CDR1 SGHTA, CDR2 FQGNSA. The CDR3 spells CASSPQIGEYQETQYF. The CDR3 DNA follows: TGTGCCAGCAGCCCCCAAATCGGAGAGTACCAAGAGACCCAGTACTTC.

The gene calls are TRBV6-5 and TRBJ1-3, with 7 bases matching TRBD1. The CDR3 extends over 13 amino acids. V shed 6 bases and J 4 bases; nucleotides not matched to a gene: 3. Germline CDR1 reads MNHEY; CDR2 reads SVGAGI. The CDR3 loop is CASSLTGGNTIYF. The CDR3 DNA is TGTGCCAGCAGCTTGACAGGGGGAAACACCATATATTTT.

This clone was observed a few times. A far larger clone is just one base off, so this is likely a read error. The sample contains more than one DNA sequence encoding this CDR3. In nucleotides, the CDR3 is TGCGCCAGCAGCTTGGGACCGAGAGTGGGCGACGAGCAGTACTTC. Protein: CASSLGPRVGDEQYF. V is TRBV5-1 and J is TRBJ2-7; D is uncertain. The CDR3 is 15 residues long. Germline V gene data show CDR1 as SGHRS and CDR2 as YFSETQ. The V end lost 0 bases, the J end lost 5 bases, and 15 bases lay between the germline ends.

By proportion, this clone is large. The chain carries TRBV2 and TRBJ1-5; 10 bases agree with TRBD1. The ends lost 7 bases at V and 6 bases at J; junction bases unmatched: 9. The CDR3 has 15 residues. CDR1 SNHLY and CDR2 FYNNEI come from the germline V gene. The CDR3 sequence is CASTPDRGRGQPQHF. The DNA of the CDR3 is TGTGCCAGCACTCCCGACAGGGGGCGCGGTCAGCCCCAGCATTTT.

By sample fraction, this clone is large. The V and J genes are TRBV11-1 and TRBJ1-1, with 9 bases lining up with TRBD1. The CDR3 extends over 15 amino acids. Germline V gene data show CDR1 as SGHAT and CDR2 as FQDESV (reference sequence). Unmatched junction bases numbered 13, after V lost 4 bases and J lost 10 bases. The CDR3 loop is CASSSSRTGVSRAFF. In DNA form, the CDR3 reads TGTGCCAGCAGCTCTTCCCGGACAGGGGTTAGTAGAGCTTTCTTT.

This chain links TRBV6-5 with TRBJ2-1; possibly TRBD1 for D (5 bases). The V end lost 2 bases, the J end lost 12 bases, and 14 bases lay between the germline ends. This CDR3 spans 13 amino acids. CDR1 MNHEY and CDR2 SVGAGI come from the germline V gene. The DNA for the CDR3 is TGTGCCAGCAGTTACGTCCCAGGGTCCGTGCAGTTCTTC. It codes for CASSYVPGSVQFF.

This clone has just a few counts. The gene calls are TRBV5-4 and TRBJ2-2, with no clear D. Germline CDR1 is SGHNT and CDR2 is YYREEE (reference sequence). V was clipped by 0 bases and J by 8 bases, with 8 bases between them. The CDR3 covers 13 residues. CDR3 nucleotides: TGTGCCAGCAGCTTGGCCAACGGAGGGGAGCTGTTTTTT. Translating gives CASSLANGGELFF. The variable domain in full, with the rest retrieved from reference TRBV5-4 and TRBJ2-2, is ETGVTQSPTHLIKTRGQQVTLRCSSQSGHNTVSWYQQALGQGPQFIFQYYREEENGRGNFPPRFSGLQFPNYSSELNVNALELDDSALYLCASSLANGGELFFGEGSRLTVL.

The V gene is TRBV7-9, the J gene TRBJ2-5; D is undetermined. The CDR3 length is 12 residues. Per germline, CDR1 SEHNR and CDR2 FQNEAQ (reference sequence). The germline V and J ends were trimmed by 1 base and 5 bases, with 5 bases remaining between them. The CDR3 loop is CASSLERETQYF. CDR3 DNA sequence: TGTGCCAGCAGCTTAGAAAGGGAGACCCAGTACTTC.

By share, this clone counts as large. The chain uses TRBV25-1 and TRBJ1-6; no reliable D call. This CDR3 comprises 15 residues. Germline loops: CDR1 MGHDK, CDR2 SYGVNS. V was trimmed by 2 bases and J by 1 base, leaving 6 bases between them. This chain's CDR3 is CASSELTSYNSPLHF. The CDR3 nucleotides are TGTGCCAGCAGTGAACTGACTTCCTATAATTCACCCCTCCACTTT.

The chain is built from TRBV7-7 and TRBJ1-1; TRBD1 matches 7 bases. J gave up 3 bases and V 3 bases, and 1 base lay outside the gene matches. This CDR3 is 13 amino acids long. Germline CDR1 and CDR2: SSHAT and FNYEAQ (reference sequence). In DNA, the CDR3 is TGTGCCAGCAGCTTTGACAGGGACACTGAAGCTTTCTTT. Translation: CASSFDRDTEAFF.

This clone has more than one count but fewer than ten. The V call is TRBV2, the J call TRBJ1-1; D might be TRBD1 (5 bases). V lost 5 bases and J lost 7, with 14 bases in between. CDR1 is SNHLY and CDR2 is FYNNEI in the germline V gene. The CDR3 has 13 residues. CDR3 coding DNA: TGTGCCAGCAGTCGGGACCCCAGAGTTGAAGCTTTCTTT. It encodes CASSRDPRVEAFF.

V is TRBV7-1 and J is TRBJ1-2; a weak D match, TRBD1 (5 bases). TRBV7-1 is identified as an open reading frame with a role that is uncertain. With 5 bases removed from V and 5 bases from J, the gap between germline ends came to 15 bases. The CDR3 sequence is 14 residues long. The CDR3 sequence: CASSTTGGGYGYTF. DNA of the CDR3: TGTGCCAGCAGCACCACCGGGGGTGGGTATGGCTACACCTTC.

The J gene is TRBJ2-5, the V gene TRBV7-3, with TRBD2 matching 8 bases. After removal of 0 bases from V and 5 bases from J, the junction contained 5 bases not matched to a gene. The CDR3 runs to 15 residues. In germline, CDR1 is SGHTA, CDR2 FQGTGA. CDR3 amino acids: CASSLTNGRGETQYF. The CDR3 DNA reads as TGTGCCAGCAGCTTAACGAACGGGAGGGGGGAGACCCAGTACTTC.

This chain connects TRBV5-1 to TRBJ2-1; D is unclear. Germline CDR1 SGHRS, CDR2 YFSETQ. V shed 0 bases and J shed 2 bases, with 9 bases lying between them. The CDR3 has 15 amino acids. The CDR3 reads CASSLEGIAYNEQFF. The CDR3 DNA follows: TGCGCCAGCAGCTTGGAAGGGATCGCCTACAATGAGCAGTTCTTC.

This clone counts as medium-sized. The V gene is TRBV30, the J gene TRBJ1-2; 10 bases are shared with TRBD1. V trimming: 2 bases; J trimming: 5 bases; junction bases outside the gene matches: 2. Looked up from germline, CDR1 is GTSNPN and CDR2 is SVGIG (reference sequence). The CDR3 contains 13 residues. This CDR3 reads CAWSRDRGYGYTF. The CDR3 coding sequence is TGTGCCTGGAGTAGGGACAGGGGTTATGGCTACACCTTC.

This clone was detected only a few times. The chain recombines TRBV9 with TRBJ2-3, with 9 bases aligning to TRBD2. Germline lookup yields CDR1 SGDLS and CDR2 YYNGEE. V lost 3 bases, J lost 6 bases, and 17 bases stayed unmatched. The CDR3 has 18 amino acids. The CDR3 here is CASSATAGLAGRGDTQYF. The CDR3 nucleotides read TGTGCCAGCAGCGCCACCGCCGGGCTAGCGGGGCGTGGTGATACGCAGTATTTT.

Only a few counts were recorded for this clone. The chain is built from TRBV6-5 and TRBJ2-2; 7 bases are shared with TRBD1. Trimming at V came to 6 bases and at J to 1 base, leaving 2 bases not matched to a gene. The CDR3 sequence is 14 residues long. The germline gives CDR1 MNHEY, CDR2 SVGAGI. In nucleotides, the CDR3 is TGTGCCAGCAGGAGACAGGGGAACACCGGGGAGCTGTTTTTT. Its protein is CASRRQGNTGELFF.

The chain carries TRBV5-4 and TRBJ2-5, with TRBD2 identical over 8 bases. The CDR3 extends over 14 amino acids. Germline assignment: CDR1 SGHNT and CDR2 YYREEE (reference sequence). After removal of 2 bases from V and 5 bases from J, the junction contained 5 bases not matched to a gene. Here the CDR3 reads CASSFKGLGETQYF. The CDR3 DNA follows: TGTGCCAGCAGCTTTAAGGGACTAGGCGAGACCCAGTACTTC.

The V gene is TRBV18, the J gene TRBJ1-2; 10 bases agree with TRBD1. Germline V gives CDR1 KGHSH, CDR2 LQKENI. CDR3 length equals 18 residues. V lost 2 bases, J lost 3 bases, and 12 bases stayed unmatched. The CDR3 DNA sequence: TGTGCCAGCTCACCAAGGGGACAGGGGACGATTTTTGACTATGGCTACACCTTC. This sequence encodes CASSPRGQGTIFDYGYTF.

This sequence joins TRBV5-1 and TRBJ2-1, with 9 nucleotides matching TRBD1. V was clipped by 1 base and J by 6 bases; unmatched bases: 2. This CDR3 region has 14 residues. Germline CDR1 reads SGHRS; CDR2 reads YFSETQ. The CDR3 sequence: CASSLRQGGNEQFF. The CDR3 bases are TGCGCCAGCAGCTTGAGACAGGGGGGCAATGAGCAGTTCTTC.

The CDR3 reads CASSTTGGGYGYTF. As DNA, the CDR3 is TGTGCCAGCAGCACCACCGGGGGTGGGTATGGCTACACCTTC. The J gene is TRBJ1-2, the V gene TRBV7-6, with D perhaps TRBD1 (5 bases). The CDR3 consists of 14 residues. The V end was cut by 5 bases, the J end by 5 bases, with 15 bases between. In germline, CDR1 is SGHVS, CDR2 FNYEAQ.

The V call is TRBV5-4, the J call TRBJ1-2, with 8 bases lining up with TRBD1. Germline V CDR1 and CDR2: SGHNT, YYREEE (reference sequence). Trimming removed 4 bases from V and 0 bases from J; junction bases left unmatched: 5. The CDR3 runs 15 residues. This chain's CDR3 is CASSPQGGTNYGYTF. The CDR3 coding sequence is TGTGCCAGCAGCCCACAGGGGGGTACTAACTATGGCTACACCTTC. Drawing the rest from reference TRBV5-4 and TRBJ1-2, the complete variable domain is ETGVTQSPTHLIKTRGQQVTLRCSSQSGHNTVSWYQQALGQGPQFIFQYYREEENGRGNFPPRFSGLQFPNYSSELNVNALELDDSALYLCASSPQGGTNYGYTFGSGTRLTVV.